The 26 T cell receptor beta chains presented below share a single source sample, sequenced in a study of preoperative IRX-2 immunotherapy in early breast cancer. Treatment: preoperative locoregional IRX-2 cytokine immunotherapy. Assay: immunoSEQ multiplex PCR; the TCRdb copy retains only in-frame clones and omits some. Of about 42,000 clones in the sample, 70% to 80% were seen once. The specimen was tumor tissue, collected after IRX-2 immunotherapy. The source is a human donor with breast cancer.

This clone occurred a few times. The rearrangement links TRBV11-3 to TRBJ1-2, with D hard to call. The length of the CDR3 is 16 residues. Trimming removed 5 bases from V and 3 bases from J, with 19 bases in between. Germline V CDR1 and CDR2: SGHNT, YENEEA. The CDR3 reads CASSAAGIGIHYGYTF. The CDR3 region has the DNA TGTGCCAGCAGCGCGGCCGGGATAGGGATCCACTATGGCTACACCTTC.

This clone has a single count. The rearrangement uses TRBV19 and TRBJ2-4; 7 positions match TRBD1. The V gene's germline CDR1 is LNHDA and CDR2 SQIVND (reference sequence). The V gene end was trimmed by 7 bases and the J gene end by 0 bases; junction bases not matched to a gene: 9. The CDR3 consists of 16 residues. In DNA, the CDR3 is TGTGCCAGTACCGGTTCCGGGACAGTAGCCAAAAACATTCAGTACTTC. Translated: CASTGSGTVAKNIQYF.

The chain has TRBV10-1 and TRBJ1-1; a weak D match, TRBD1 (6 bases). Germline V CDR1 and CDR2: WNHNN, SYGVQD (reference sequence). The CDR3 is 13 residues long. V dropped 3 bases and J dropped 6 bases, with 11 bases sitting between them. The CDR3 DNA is TGCGCCAGCAGTGACCCCGGGGGCGCTGAAGCTTTCTTT. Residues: CASSDPGGAEAFF.

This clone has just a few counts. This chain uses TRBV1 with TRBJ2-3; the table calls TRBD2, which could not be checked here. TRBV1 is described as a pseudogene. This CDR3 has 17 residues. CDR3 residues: CASSQDSAGGYTDTQYF. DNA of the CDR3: TGCGCCAGCAGCCAAGATTCCGCGGGGGGCTACACAGATACGCAGTATTTT.

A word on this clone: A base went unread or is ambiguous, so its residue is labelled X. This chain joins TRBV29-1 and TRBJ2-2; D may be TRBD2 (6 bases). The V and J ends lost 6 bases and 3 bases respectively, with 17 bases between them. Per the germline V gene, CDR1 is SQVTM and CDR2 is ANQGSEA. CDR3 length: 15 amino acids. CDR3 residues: CSVPRTXGDTGELFF. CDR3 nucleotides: TGCAGCGTACCCCGGACTARCGGTGACACCGGGGAGCTGTTTTTT.

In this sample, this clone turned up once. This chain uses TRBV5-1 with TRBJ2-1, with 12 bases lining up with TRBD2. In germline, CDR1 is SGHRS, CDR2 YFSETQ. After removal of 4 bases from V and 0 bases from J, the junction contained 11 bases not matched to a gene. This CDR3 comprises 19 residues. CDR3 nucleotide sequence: TGCGCCAGCAGCCTGACGACTAGCGGGGGACCGAGCTCCTACAATGAGCAGTTCTTC. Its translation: CASSLTTSGGPSSYNEQFF. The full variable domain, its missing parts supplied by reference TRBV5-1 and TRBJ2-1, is KAGVTQTPRYLIKTRGQQVTLSCSPISGHRSVSWYQQTPGQGLQFLFEYFSETQRNKGNFPGRFSGRQFSNSRSEMNVSTLELGDSALYLCASSLTTSGGPSSYNEQFFGPGTRLTVL.

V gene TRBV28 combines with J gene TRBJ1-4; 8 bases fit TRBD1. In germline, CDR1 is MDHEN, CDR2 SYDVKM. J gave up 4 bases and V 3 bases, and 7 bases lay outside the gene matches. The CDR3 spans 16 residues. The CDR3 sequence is CASSLRTGKFNEKLFF. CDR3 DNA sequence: TGTGCCAGCAGTTTGCGGACAGGGAAGTTTAATGAAAAACTGTTTTTT.

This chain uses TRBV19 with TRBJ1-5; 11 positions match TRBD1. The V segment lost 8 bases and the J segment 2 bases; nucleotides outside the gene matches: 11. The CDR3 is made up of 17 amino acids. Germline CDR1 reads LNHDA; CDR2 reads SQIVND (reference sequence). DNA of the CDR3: TGTGCCAGTGTTATCTCCGGGACAGGGGGACGCAATCAGCCCCAGCATTTT. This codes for CASVISGTGGRNQPQHF.

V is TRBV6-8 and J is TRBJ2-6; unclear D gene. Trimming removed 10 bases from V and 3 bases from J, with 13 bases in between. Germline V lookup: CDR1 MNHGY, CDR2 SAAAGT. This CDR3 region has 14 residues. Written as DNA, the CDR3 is TGTGCCATCAATCCGGCGGATGGGGCCAACGTCCTGACTTTC. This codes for CAINPADGANVLTF.

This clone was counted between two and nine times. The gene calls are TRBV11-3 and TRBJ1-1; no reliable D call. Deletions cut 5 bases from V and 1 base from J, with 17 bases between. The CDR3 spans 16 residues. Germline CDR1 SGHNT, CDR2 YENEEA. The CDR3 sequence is CASSLRGSLPNTEAFF. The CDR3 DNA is TGTGCCAGCAGCCTTCGTGGGAGTCTCCCGAACACTGAAGCTTTCTTT.

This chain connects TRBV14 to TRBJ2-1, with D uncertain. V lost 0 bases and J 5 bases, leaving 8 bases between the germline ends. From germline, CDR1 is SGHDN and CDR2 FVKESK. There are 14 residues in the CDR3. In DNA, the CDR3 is TGTGCCAGCAGCCAAGATTTGGGGAACAATGAGCAGTTCTTC. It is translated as CASSQDLGNNEQFF. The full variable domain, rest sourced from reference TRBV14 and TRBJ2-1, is EAGVTQFPSHSVIEKGQTVTLRCDPISGHDNLYWYRRVMGKEIKFLLHFVKESKQDESGMPNNRFLAERTGGTYSTLKVQPAELEDSGVYFCASSQDLGNNEQFFGPGTRLTVL.

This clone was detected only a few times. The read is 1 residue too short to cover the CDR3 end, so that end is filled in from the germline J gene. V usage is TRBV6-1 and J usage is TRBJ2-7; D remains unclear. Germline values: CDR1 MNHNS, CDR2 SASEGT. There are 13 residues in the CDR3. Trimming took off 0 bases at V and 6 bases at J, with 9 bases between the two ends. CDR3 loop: CASSEAAVTEQYF. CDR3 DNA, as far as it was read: TGTGCCAGCAGTGAAGCTGCAGTTACCGAGCAGTAC.

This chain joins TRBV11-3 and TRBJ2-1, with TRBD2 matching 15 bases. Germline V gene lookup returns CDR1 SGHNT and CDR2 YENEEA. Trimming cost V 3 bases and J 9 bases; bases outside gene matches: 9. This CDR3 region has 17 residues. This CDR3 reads CASSLDGTSGRNGEQFF. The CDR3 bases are TGTGCCAGCAGCTTGGACGGGACTAGCGGGAGGAACGGTGAGCAGTTCTTC. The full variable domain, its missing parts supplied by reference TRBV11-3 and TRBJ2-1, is EAGVVQSPRYKIIEKKQPVAFWCNPISGHNTLYWYLQNLGQGPELLIRYENEEAVDDSQLPKDRFSAERLKGVDSTLKIQPAELGDSAVYLCASSLDGTSGRNGEQFFGPGTRLTVL.

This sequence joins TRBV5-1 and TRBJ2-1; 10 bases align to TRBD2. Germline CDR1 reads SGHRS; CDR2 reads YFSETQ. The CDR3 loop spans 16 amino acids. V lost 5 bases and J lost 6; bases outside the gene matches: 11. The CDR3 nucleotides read TGCGCCAGCAGTCCCAGGCCGAGCGGGGGGGGCAATGAGCAGTTCTTC. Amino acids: CASSPRPSGGGNEQFF.

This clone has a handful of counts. The DNA of the CDR3 is TGTGCCACCAGCAGAGATTCCAGAGGCAATCAGCCCCAGCATTTT. Its protein is CATSRDSRGNQPQHF. The chain links TRBV15 to TRBJ1-5; no firm D call. Germline-derived CDR1 and CDR2 are LNHNV and YYDKDF (reference sequence). V dropped 0 bases and J dropped 2 bases, with 8 bases sitting between them. The CDR3 loop spans 15 amino acids.

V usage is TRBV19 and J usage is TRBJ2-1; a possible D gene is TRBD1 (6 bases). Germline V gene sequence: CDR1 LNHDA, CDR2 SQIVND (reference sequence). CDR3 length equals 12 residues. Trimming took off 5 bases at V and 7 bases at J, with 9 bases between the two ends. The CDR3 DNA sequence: TGTGCCAGTAGTTACAGGGTAAATGAGCAGTTCTTC. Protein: CASSYRVNEQFF.

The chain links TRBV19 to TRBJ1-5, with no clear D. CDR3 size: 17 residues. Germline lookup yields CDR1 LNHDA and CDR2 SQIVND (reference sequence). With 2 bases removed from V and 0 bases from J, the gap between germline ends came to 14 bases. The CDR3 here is CASSISGPIFSNQPQHF. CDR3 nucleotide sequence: TGTGCCAGTAGTATATCTGGTCCGATCTTTAGCAATCAGCCCCAGCATTTT.

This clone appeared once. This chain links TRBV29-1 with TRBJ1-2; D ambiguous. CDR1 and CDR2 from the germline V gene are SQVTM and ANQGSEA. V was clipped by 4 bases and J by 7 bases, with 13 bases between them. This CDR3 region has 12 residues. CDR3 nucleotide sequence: TGCAGCGTTGGGGGTCAACGGGGTGGCTACACCTTC. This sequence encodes CSVGGQRGGYTF.

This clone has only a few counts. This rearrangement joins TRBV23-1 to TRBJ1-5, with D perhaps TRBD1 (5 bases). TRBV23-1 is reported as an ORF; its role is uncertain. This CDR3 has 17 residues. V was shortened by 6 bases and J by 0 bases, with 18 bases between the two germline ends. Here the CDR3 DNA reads TGCGCCAGCAGCCTCTACGTAGGGGCCCTTAGCAATCAGCCCCAGCATTTT. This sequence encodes CASSLYVGALSNQPQHF.

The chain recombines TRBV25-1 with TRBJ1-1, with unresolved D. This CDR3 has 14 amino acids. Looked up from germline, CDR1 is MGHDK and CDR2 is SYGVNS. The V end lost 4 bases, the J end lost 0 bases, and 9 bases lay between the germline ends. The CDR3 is CASSADRVNTEAFF. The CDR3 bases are TGTGCCAGCAGTGCCGACCGGGTGAACACTGAAGCTTTCTTT.

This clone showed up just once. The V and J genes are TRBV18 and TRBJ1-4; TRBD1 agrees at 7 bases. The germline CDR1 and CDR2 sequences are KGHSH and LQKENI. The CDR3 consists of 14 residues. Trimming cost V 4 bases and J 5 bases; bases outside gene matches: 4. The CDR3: CASSRGQLNEKLFF. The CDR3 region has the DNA TGTGCCAGCTCACGGGGACAGCTGAATGAAAAACTGTTTTTT. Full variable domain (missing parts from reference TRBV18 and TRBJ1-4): NAGVMQNPRHLVRRRGQEARLRCSPMKGHSHVYWYRQLPEEGLKFMVYLQKENIIDESGMPKERFSAEFPKEGPSILRIQQVVRGDSAAYFCASSRGQLNEKLFFGSGTQLSVL.

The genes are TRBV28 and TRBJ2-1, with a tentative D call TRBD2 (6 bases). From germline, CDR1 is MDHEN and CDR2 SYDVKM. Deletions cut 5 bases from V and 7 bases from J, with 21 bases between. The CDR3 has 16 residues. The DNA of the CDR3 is TGTGCCAGCAGTGACCGACGAGCGGGCGGTAGGAATGAGCAGTTCTTC. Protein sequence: CASSDRRAGGRNEQFF.

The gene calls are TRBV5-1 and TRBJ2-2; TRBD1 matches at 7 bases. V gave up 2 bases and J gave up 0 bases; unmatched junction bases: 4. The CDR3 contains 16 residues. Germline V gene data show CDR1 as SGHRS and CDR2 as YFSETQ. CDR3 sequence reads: CASSLFGTANTGELFF. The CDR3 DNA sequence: TGCGCCAGCAGCTTATTCGGGACAGCGAACACCGGGGAGCTGTTTTTT.

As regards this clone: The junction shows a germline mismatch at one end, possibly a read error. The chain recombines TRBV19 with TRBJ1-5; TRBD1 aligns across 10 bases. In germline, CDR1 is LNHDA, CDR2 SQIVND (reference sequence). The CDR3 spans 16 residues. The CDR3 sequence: CASSKPGQGSWQPQHF. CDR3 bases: TGTGCCAGTAGTAAACCGGGACAGGGGTCTTGGCAGCCTCAGCATTTT. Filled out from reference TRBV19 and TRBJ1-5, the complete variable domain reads DGGITQSPKYLFRKEGQNVTLSCEQNLNHDAMYWYRQDPGQGLRLIYYSQIVNDFQKGDIAEGYSVSREKKESFPLTVTSAQKNPTAFYLCASSKPGQGSWQPQHFGDGTRLSIL.

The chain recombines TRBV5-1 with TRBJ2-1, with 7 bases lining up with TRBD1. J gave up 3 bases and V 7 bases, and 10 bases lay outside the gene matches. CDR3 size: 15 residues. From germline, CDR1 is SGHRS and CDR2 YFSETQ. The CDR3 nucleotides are TGCGCCAGCGCCACCGGGACAGCGAGCTACAATGAGCAGTTCTTC. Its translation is CASATGTASYNEQFF. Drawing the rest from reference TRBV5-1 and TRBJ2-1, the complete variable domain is KAGVTQTPRYLIKTRGQQVTLSCSPISGHRSVSWYQQTPGQGLQFLFEYFSETQRNKGNFPGRFSGRQFSNSRSEMNVSTLELGDSALYLCASATGTASYNEQFFGPGTRLTVL.

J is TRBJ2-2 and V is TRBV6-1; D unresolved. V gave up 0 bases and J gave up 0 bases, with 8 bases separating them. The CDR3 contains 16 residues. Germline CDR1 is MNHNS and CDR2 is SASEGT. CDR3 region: CASSEAPWANTGELFF. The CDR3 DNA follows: TGTGCCAGCAGTGAAGCGCCTTGGGCGAACACCGGGGAGCTGTTTTTT.